Listed below are T cell receptor beta chains from one sample, sequenced in a study of T-cell reconstitution after alpha-beta-depleted transplantation in children. MiXCR, run by TCRdb on the PCR reads, gives a single entry per CDR3 protein. The sample has roughly 300,000 distinct CDR3 sequences, around 10% seen once. Sequencing used peripheral blood, obtained 180 days after TCRalphabeta/CD19-depleted stem cell transplant. The receptors originated from a male patient between 2 and 10 years old who had a stem cell transplant for chronic granulomatous disease, so the T cells may come from the graft donor. Both conserved end residues are part of each CDR3. A D gene is named only where the DNA matches it firmly. Expanded clones get a size class; other rows say once, few or many, or leave the size out.

>TRBJ1-3|-|many|TRBV12-3/TRBV12-4
CASNYPGAGSGNTIYF
TGTGCCAGCAACTACCCGGGGGCAGGCTCTGGAAACACCATATATTTT
>TRBJ2-6|TRBD1|many|TRBV11-2
CASSPSDRGRSSGANVLTF
TGTGCCAGCAGCCCAAGCGACAGGGGCCGAAGCTCTGGGGCCAACGTCCTGACTTTC
>TRBJ2-6|-|many|TRBV28
CASSLVREYSGANVLTF
TGTGCCAGCAGTTTGGTCCGGGAGTACTCTGGGGCCAACGTCCTGACTTTC
>TRBJ2-4|TRBD1|many|TRBV5-6
CASSVGQGKNIQYF
TGTGCCAGCAGCGTGGGACAGGGGAAAAACATTCAGTACTTC
>TRBJ2-7|-|many|TRBV28
CASSLVGGPGYEQYF
TGTGCCAGCAGTTTAGTAGGGGGACCAGGCTACGAGCAGTACTTC
>TRBJ1-2|TRBD1|few|TRBV5-4
CASSLTPGQGSKYGYTF
TGTGCCAGCAGCCTGACCCCGGGACAGGGGAGTAAATATGGCTACACCTTC
>TRBJ2-4|-|many|TRBV29-1
CSVVQGSKNIQYF
TGCAGCGTGGTACAGGGATCCAAAAACATTCAGTACTTC
>TRBJ1-5|TRBD1|-|TRBV19
CASSSSGGVGNQPQHF
TGTGCCAGTAGTTCTTCAGGGGGCGTTGGCAATCAGCCCCAGCATTTT
>TRBJ2-1|TRBD2|-|TRBV14
CASSRRLAGGPYNEQFF
TGTGCCAGCAGCCGTAGACTAGCGGGAGGACCCTACAATGAGCAGTTCTTC
>TRBJ1-2|TRBD1|few|TRBV12-3/TRBV12-4
CASTTQTGGFFGYTF
TGTGCCAGCACGACCCAAACAGGGGGTTTTTTTGGCTACACCTTC
>TRBJ2-7|TRBD1|many|TRBV29-1
CSVGGTEAKEQYF
TGCAGCGTTGGGGGGACAGAGGCGAAAGAGCAGTACTTC
>TRBJ2-3|TRBD2|many|TRBV3-1
CASSQETAGGLATDTQYF
TGTGCCAGCAGCCAAGAAACAGCGGGGGGACTGGCCACAGATACGCAGTATTTT
>TRBJ1-1|-|many|TRBV7-3
CASSLTGRGMNTEAFF
TGTGCCAGCAGCTTAACAGGGAGGGGGATGAACACTGAAGCTTTCTTT
>TRBJ2-1|-|many|TRBV28
CASSLSTLSGTVTGLWDNEQFF
TGTGCCAGCAGTTTATCGACGTTATCGGGAACGGTGACAGGCCTCTGGGATAATGAGCAGTTCTTC
>TRBJ2-5|-|few|TRBV5-5
CASSPEAATETQYF
TGTGCCAGCAGCCCTGAGGCTGCCACGGAGACCCAGTACTTC
>TRBJ2-2|TRBD1|many|TRBV7-2
CASSLSDRVFTGELFF
TGTGCCAGCAGCTTGAGTGACAGGGTATTCACCGGGGAGCTGTTTTTT
>TRBJ2-7|TRBD1|many|TRBV10-3
CAISTGDVFGEQYF
TGTGCCATCAGTACAGGGGATGTCTTTGGCGAGCAGTACTTC
>TRBJ2-4|-|many|TRBV29-1
CSTLTENIQYF
TGCAGCACATTGACGGAAAACATTCAGTACTTC
>TRBJ2-7|TRBD1|few|TRBV20-1
CSARSPGDSLKYEQYF
TGCAGTGCTAGGAGCCCTGGGGACAGTTTGAAGTACGAGCAGTACTTC
>TRBJ2-7|TRBD1|many|TRBV30
CAWSGQGAGYEQYF
TGTGCCTGGAGTGGACAGGGGGCTGGCTACGAGCAGTACTTC
>TRBJ2-1|TRBD2|many|TRBV18
CASSPKTSGRGPYNEQFF
TGTGCCAGCTCACCGAAGACTAGCGGGAGGGGACCCTACAATGAGCAGTTCTTC
>TRBJ2-2|-|many|TRBV4-3
CASSQLSHGELFF
TGCGCCAGCAGCCAATTGAGCCACGGGGAGCTGTTTTTT
>TRBJ2-5|-|-|TRBV11-2
CASSLNGLDQETQYF
TGTGCCAGCAGCCTGAACGGGCTAGACCAAGAGACCCAGTACTTC
>TRBJ1-2|TRBD1|many|TRBV5-5
CASSYGQGRNYGYTF
TGTGCCAGCAGCTACGGACAGGGGAGGAACTATGGCTACACCTTC
>TRBJ2-5|-|many|TRBV7-2
CASSLLAETQYF
TGTGCCAGCAGCTTACTTGCTGAGACCCAGTACTTC
>TRBJ2-1|-|-|TRBV6-2/TRBV6-3
CASSSTVWFNEQFF
TGTGCCAGCAGCTCGACAGTGTGGTTCAATGAGCAGTTCTTC
>TRBJ2-2|TRBD2|many|TRBV29-1
CSVVEIAGAGTGELFF
TGCAGCGTTGTAGAAATAGCGGGAGCAGGCACCGGGGAGCTGTTTTTT
>TRBJ2-6|-|many|TRBV15
CATSRDGANVLTF
TGTGCCACCAGCAGAGACGGGGCCAACGTCCTGACTTTC
>TRBJ2-1|-|-|TRBV5-4
CASSPGPDRFEVGGQFF
TGTGCCAGCAGCCCAGGCCCCGACAGGTTCGAAGTTGGTGGGCAGTTCTTC
>TRBJ2-3|TRBD2|many|TRBV5-6
CASSSAGGPLDTQYF
TGTGCCAGCAGCTCGGCGGGGGGTCCGCTGGATACGCAGTATTTT
>TRBJ1-1|-|-|TRBV2
CATDGGGPDTEAFF
TGTGCCACAGATGGAGGGGGGCCTGACACTGAAGCTTTCTTT
>TRBJ2-1|-|many|TRBV7-9
CASSLTGPPYNEQFF
TGTGCCAGCAGCTTAACCGGGCCCCCCTACAATGAGCAGTTCTTC
>TRBJ2-7|-|many|TRBV20-1
CSASSDGYEQYF
TGCAGTGCTTCTTCAGACGGATACGAGCAGTACTTC
>TRBJ1-1|-|many|TRBV2
CASKSRNTEAFF
TGTGCCAGCAAGTCGAGGAACACTGAAGCTTTCTTT
>TRBJ2-7|-|many|TRBV5-1
CASSAGADHYEQYF
TGCGCCAGCAGCGCCGGGGCAGACCATTACGAGCAGTACTTC
>TRBJ2-4|-|many|TRBV20-1
CSAREILVRDNKNIQYF
TGCAGTGCTAGAGAAATATTGGTCCGGGACAACAAAAACATTCAGTACTTC
>TRBJ2-2|-|-|TRBV5-4
CASSVDLGGELFF
TGTGCCAGCAGCGTCGACTTGGGCGGGGAGCTGTTTTTT